These 26 T cell receptor beta chains originate from one sample sequenced in a study of OX40 agonist ivuxolimab in advanced cancers. Libraries were prepared by immunoSEQ multiplex PCR; TCRdb keeps only in-frame clonotypes and omits some of them. This sample carries tens of thousands of clones, 88% of them seen once, and the ten largest clones take 3.6%. The sequencing used CD4+ or CD8+ T cells sorted from blood, collected in a trial of the OX40 agonist ivuxolimab. Receptors originate from an adult with an advanced solid tumor such as melanoma, head and neck, liver or kidney cancer.

The V and J genes are TRBV7-9 and TRBJ1-6, with TRBD1 matching over 7 bases. The length of the CDR3 is 16 residues. Germline V gene lookup returns CDR1 SEHNR and CDR2 FQNEAQ (reference sequence). The trim removed 4 bases at V and 8 bases at J, leaving 11 bases unmatched. This chain's CDR3 is CASSSGTATSHSPLHF. CDR3 coding DNA: TGTGCCAGCAGCTCGGGGACAGCCACTTCACATTCACCCCTCCACTTT.

This chain links TRBV5-1 with TRBJ2-5, with 8 nucleotides matching TRBD2. J gave up 4 bases and V 9 bases, and 8 bases lay outside the gene matches. Germline CDR1 is SGHRS and CDR2 is YFSETQ. The CDR3 spans 13 residues. The CDR3 DNA sequence: TGCGCCAACCCGGGGGGGGGCGGAGAGACCCAGTACTTC. The encoded protein is CANPGGGGETQYF.

The V gene is TRBV7-2, the J gene TRBJ1-5, with a tentative D call TRBD1 (6 bases). The CDR3 is made up of 15 amino acids. V lost 1 base, J lost 3 bases, and 10 bases lay in between. Per germline, CDR1 SGHTA and CDR2 FQGNSA. CDR3 residues: CASSLVGGANQPQHF. The CDR3 DNA reads TGTGCCAGCAGCTTAGTTGGGGGGGCCAATCAGCCCCAGCATTTT.

This chain uses TRBV9 with TRBJ2-2; 9 nucleotides align to TRBD2. Germline V lookup: CDR1 SGDLS, CDR2 YYNGEE. After removal of 4 bases from V and 4 bases from J, the junction contained 11 bases not matched to a gene. The CDR3 loop spans 17 amino acids. The CDR3 DNA follows: TGTGCCAGCAGCCCCAGGAGCGGGGGGCCGGGCACCGGGGAGCTGTTTTTT. Protein: CASSPRSGGPGTGELFF. Full variable domain (rest looked up from reference TRBV9 and TRBJ2-2): DSGVTQTPKHLITATGQRVTLRCSPRSGDLSVYWYQQSLDQGLQFLIQYYNGEERAKGNILERFSAQQFPDLHSELNLSSLELGDSALYFCASSPRSGGPGTGELFFGEGSRLTVL.

The chain couples TRBV4-2 to TRBJ1-1; tentatively, D is TRBD1 (5 bases). Germline assignment: CDR1 LGHNA and CDR2 YNFKEQ. V lost 0 bases, J lost 1 base, and 15 bases lay in between. The CDR3 covers 17 residues. The CDR3 DNA is TGTGCCAGCAGCCAAGATCGGGGGGGAGTGGGGAACACTGAAGCTTTCTTT. Residues: CASSQDRGGVGNTEAFF.

The chain recombines TRBV7-9 with TRBJ1-1; D possibly corresponds to TRBD1 (5 bases). The CDR3 extends over 17 amino acids. The germline V and J ends were trimmed by 2 bases and 0 bases, with 16 bases remaining between them. Germline V lookup: CDR1 SEHNR, CDR2 FQNEAQ (reference sequence). CDR3 loop: CASSLYPGRTLNTEAFF. CDR3 bases: TGTGCCAGCAGCTTATATCCCGGCAGGACATTGAACACTGAAGCTTTCTTT.

CDR3 nucleotide sequence: TGTGCCAGCAGCTTAGCTATCACAGATACGCAGTATTTT. It specifies CASSLAITDTQYF. The chain uses TRBV7-9 and TRBJ2-3, with no clear D. Trimming pared 0 bases from V and 2 bases from J, leaving 3 bases between. The CDR3 covers 13 residues. CDR1 and CDR2 (germline): SEHNR, FQNEAQ (reference sequence).

This clone has only a few counts. This rearrangement joins TRBV6-5 to TRBJ1-2; D unclear. V lost 6 bases to trimming and J lost 3 bases, with 17 bases between them. The germline V gene encodes CDR1 MNHEY and CDR2 SVGAGI. There are 15 residues in the CDR3. CDR3 loop: CASSPLKGADYGYTF. The CDR3 region has the DNA TGTGCCAGCAGCCCACTCAAGGGTGCGGACTATGGCTACACCTTC.

The chain employs TRBV30 and TRBJ2-4, with 8 bases fitting TRBD2. Germline V gives CDR1 GTSNPN, CDR2 SVGIG (reference sequence). J was trimmed by 1 base and V by 2 bases; bases with no gene match: 4. This CDR3 is built from 15 residues. CDR3 protein: CAWSRRGGAKNIQYF. In DNA, the CDR3 is TGTGCCTGGAGTCGGCGCGGGGGGGCCAAAAACATTCAGTACTTC.

The rearrangement links TRBV7-9 to TRBJ2-7, with TRBD1 identical over 7 bases. V gave up 1 base and J gave up 0 bases; unmatched junction bases: 15. Germline V gives CDR1 SEHNR, CDR2 FQNEAQ (reference sequence). The CDR3 totals 19 residues. The DNA for the CDR3 is TGTGCCAGCAGCTTAGGGCTAATCGGGACAGCTGAGAGCTCCTACGAGCAGTACTTC. Its translation is CASSLGLIGTAESSYEQYF.

This clone has more than one count but fewer than ten. The chain joins TRBV28 to TRBJ2-3; TRBD2 is a possible D gene (7 bases). Germline V gene sequence: CDR1 MDHEN, CDR2 SYDVKM. The ends were cut back, 4 bases at V and 2 bases at J, with 19 bases in the middle. There are 17 residues in the CDR3. The CDR3 DNA sequence: TGTGCCAGCAGTTGGGGGGGCGCCAAATCATACACAGATACGCAGTATTTT. Its translation is CASSWGGAKSYTDTQYF.

V usage is TRBV28 and J usage is TRBJ2-7, with 8 bases that match TRBD2. With V trimmed by 6 bases and J by 0 bases, 10 bases remained unmatched. CDR3 length: 16 residues. CDR1 and CDR2 from the germline V gene are MDHEN and SYDVKM. CDR3 protein: CASRLTSGQSSYEQYF. The CDR3, as DNA: TGTGCCAGCAGACTAACTAGCGGCCAGAGCTCCTACGAGCAGTACTTC.

This clone was seen once. The J gene is TRBJ1-4, the V gene TRBV5-6; no clear D gene. From germline, CDR1 is SGHDT and CDR2 YYEEEE. Trimming removed 3 bases at V and 7 bases at J, with 16 bases between. The CDR3 has 15 residues. CDR3 in DNA: TGTGCCAGCAGCTCGGACCCTAATGGGATTGAAAAACTGTTTTTT. The encoded protein is CASSSDPNGIEKLFF.

CDR3 sequence: CASSIDSGLGASEQFF. As DNA, the CDR3 is TGTGCCAGTAGTATAGATTCTGGACTAGGTGCCTCAGAGCAGTTCTTC. This chain joins TRBV19 and TRBJ2-1; 7 bases align to TRBD2. CDR3 size: 16 residues. V was pared by 0 bases and J by 10 bases, with 12 bases of the junction left unmatched. Germline CDR1 and CDR2: LNHDA and SQIVND (reference sequence). Looking up the rest from reference TRBV19 and TRBJ2-1 gives the full variable domain: DGGITQSPKYLFRKEGQNVTLSCEQNLNHDAMYWYRQDPGQGLRLIYYSQIVNDFQKGDIAEGYSVSREKKESFPLTVTSAQKNPTAFYLCASSIDSGLGASEQFFGPGTRLTVL.

J is TRBJ2-1 and V is TRBV7-2; TRBD2 agrees at 15 bases. Germline-derived CDR1 and CDR2 are SGHTA and FQGNSA. This CDR3 has 15 amino acids. Trimming at V came to 5 bases and at J to 10 bases, leaving 6 bases not matched to a gene. The CDR3 sequence: CASSGTGTSGGEQFF. CDR3 in DNA: TGTGCCAGCAGCGGCACCGGGACTAGCGGGGGGGAGCAGTTCTTC. Variable domain in full (rest from reference TRBV7-2 and TRBJ2-1): GAGVSQSPSNKVTEKGKDVELRCDPISGHTALYWYRQSLGQGLEFLIYFQGNSAPDKSGLPSDRFSAERTGGSVSTLTIQRTQQEDSAVYLCASSGTGTSGGEQFFGPGTRLTVL.

The rearrangement links TRBV27 to TRBJ2-6; perhaps TRBD1 as D (5 bases). From germline, CDR1 is MNHEY and CDR2 SMNVEV (reference sequence). The V and J ends lost 6 bases and 0 bases respectively, with 15 bases between them. The CDR3 runs to 17 residues. This CDR3 reads CASSYLQAPSGANVLTF. For the CDR3, the DNA is TGTGCCAGCAGCTATCTACAGGCTCCCTCTGGGGCCAACGTCCTGACTTTC.

V gene TRBV10-3 combines with J gene TRBJ2-1; D unresolved. With 3 bases removed from V and 4 bases from J, the gap between germline ends came to 4 bases. CDR1 is ENHRY and CDR2 is SYGVKD in the germline V gene. The CDR3 has 12 amino acids. DNA of the CDR3: TGTGCCATCAGTGACAGTTACAATGAGCAGTTCTTC. Translating it yields CAISDSYNEQFF.

The chain links TRBV28 to TRBJ2-7; 8 nucleotides line up with TRBD1. CDR3 length equals 16 residues. The junction had 10 bases not matched to a gene; V was cut back by 6 bases and J by 0 bases. Germline lookup yields CDR1 MDHEN and CDR2 SYDVKM. The CDR3 coding sequence is TGTGCCAGCAGCACCCCCGGACAGGGTGTCTCCTACGAGCAGTACTTC. Translating gives CASSTPGQGVSYEQYF.

This clone turned up a few times. The chain recombines TRBV28 with TRBJ1-1; D remains ambiguous. CDR1 is MDHEN, CDR2 SYDVKM, per germline. The CDR3 has 12 amino acids. V was pared by 10 bases and J by 5 bases, with 14 bases between. CDR3 residues: CATERLLTEAFF. DNA of the CDR3: TGTGCCACCGAAAGGTTGTTGACTGAAGCTTTCTTT.

This chain connects TRBV9 to TRBJ1-3, with no clear D. The ends were cut back, 0 bases at V and 3 bases at J, with 7 bases in the middle. Germline values: CDR1 SGDLS, CDR2 YYNGEE. CDR3 size: 14 residues. Here the CDR3 DNA reads TGTGCCAGCAGCGTAGAACAGTATGGAAACACCATATATTTT. Translation: CASSVEQYGNTIYF.

The V call is TRBV5-6, the J call TRBJ2-7, with D perhaps TRBD1 (6 bases). The V end lost 2 bases, the J end lost 1 base, and 10 bases lay between the germline ends. Per the germline V gene, CDR1 is SGHDT and CDR2 is YYEEEE. The CDR3 is 14 residues long. In DNA, the CDR3 is TGTGCCAGCAGCTTCGGGACAAATTCCTACGAGCAGTACTTC. Translation gives CASSFGTNSYEQYF.

J is TRBJ2-2 and V is TRBV2, with D tentatively TRBD2 (5 bases). Trimming took 8 bases from V and 1 from J, leaving 11 bases between them. The CDR3 is 14 residues long. The germline V gene encodes CDR1 SNHLY and CDR2 FYNNEI. In nucleotides, the CDR3 is TGTGCCAGCGGGCTAGCTCAGAACACCGGGGAGCTGTTTTTT. Encoded protein: CASGLAQNTGELFF.

The J gene is TRBJ1-1, the V gene TRBV10-3; D gene ambiguous. CDR1 and CDR2 (germline): ENHRY, SYGVKD. V was trimmed by 8 bases and J by 0 bases, leaving 7 bases between them. The length of the CDR3 is 12 residues. CDR3 DNA: TGTGCCATCGGGTCCTTGAACACTGAAGCTTTCTTT. This sequence encodes CAIGSLNTEAFF.

This clone was detected once. The J gene is TRBJ2-7, the V gene TRBV11-2; D is unclear. Germline V gene data show CDR1 as SGHAT and CDR2 as FQNNGV. The CDR3 is made up of 14 amino acids. V gave up 5 bases and J gave up 5 bases, with 16 bases separating them. The CDR3 DNA reads as TGTGCCAGCAGCCAAGCCCCCGCCACAAACGAGCAGTACTTC. Its protein is CASSQAPATNEQYF.

V is TRBV30 and J is TRBJ2-5; D is unclear. The V gene lost 0 bases and the J gene lost 4 bases, with 9 bases spanning the gap. The CDR3 spans 13 residues. Looked up from germline, CDR1 is GTSNPN and CDR2 is SVGIG (reference sequence). This chain's CDR3 is CAWSVGLSETQYF. In DNA form, the CDR3 reads TGTGCCTGGAGTGTAGGCCTATCAGAGACCCAGTACTTC.

The chain couples TRBV2 to TRBJ2-5; D is ambiguous. The CDR3 covers 13 residues. The germline gives CDR1 SNHLY, CDR2 FYNNEI. The V end was cut by 6 bases, the J end by 11 bases, with 19 bases between. The CDR3 bases are TGTGCCAGCAGGAGCCTTTATCTTGAGGAGCAGTACTTC. This gives the protein CASRSLYLEEQYF.